A single count supports the clone carrying this T cell receptor (beta chain). Its antigen is unidentified. This sample is part of a study of T cell repertoires in cytomegalovirus infection. CDR3 length: 15 residues. CDR1 is MNHNS and CDR2 is SASEGT in the germline V gene. The V end lost 5 bases, the J end lost 2 bases, and 13 bases lay between the germline ends. Each CDR3 protein is one row after TCRdb ran MiXCR on the reads. The table records approximately 73,000 distinct CDR3 sequences, roughly 39% of them present only once. This clonotype was obtained from a human donor in good health (CMV status not recorded). Some clones in this sample may be carry-over from other donors' samples. The rearrangement links TRBV6-1 to TRBJ2-1; D possibly corresponds to TRBD2 (8 bases). The sequenced sample was CD8+ T cells from cultured PBMCs, obtained from culture after CMV antigen stimulation. The CDR3 nucleotides read TGTGCCAGCAGTTACGGGAGGGGGCCCTACAATGAGCAGTTCTTC. This codes for CASSYGRGPYNEQFF.